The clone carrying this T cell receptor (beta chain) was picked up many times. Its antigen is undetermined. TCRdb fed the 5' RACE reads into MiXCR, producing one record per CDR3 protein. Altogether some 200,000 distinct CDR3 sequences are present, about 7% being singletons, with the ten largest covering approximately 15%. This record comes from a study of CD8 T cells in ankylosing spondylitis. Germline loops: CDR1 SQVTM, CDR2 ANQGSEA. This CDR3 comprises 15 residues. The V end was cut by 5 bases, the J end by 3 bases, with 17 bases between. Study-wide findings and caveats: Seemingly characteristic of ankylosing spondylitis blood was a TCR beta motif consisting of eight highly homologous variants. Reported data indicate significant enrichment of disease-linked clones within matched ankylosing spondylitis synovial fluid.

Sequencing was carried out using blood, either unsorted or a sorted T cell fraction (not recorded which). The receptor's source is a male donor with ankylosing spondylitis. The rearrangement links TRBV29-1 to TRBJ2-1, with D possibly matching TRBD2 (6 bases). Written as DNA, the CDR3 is TGCAGCGTTACGTCGGGACTTCTAAACTACAATGAGCAGTTCTTC. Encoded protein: CSVTSGLLNYNEQFF.